The rows below give T cell receptor beta chains drawn from one sample of a study of CD8+CD57+ T cells in acquired aplastic anemia. A single record per CDR3 protein comes from TCRdb applying MiXCR to the reads. The profile shows 150,000 to 200,000 distinct CDR3 sequences, 65% to 75% of them singletons. Input material: sorted CD4+, CD8+, or CD8+CD57+ T cells (not recorded which) from PBMCs. These receptors were taken from a human donor with aplastic anemia. Each CDR3 is given with its conserved first and last residue. The order of the fields is J gene, D gene, V gene, clone size, CDR3 length, CDR3 protein, CDR3 DNA. A D gene is named only where the DNA matches it firmly. Size is stated for part of the rows, as once, few or many counts, or as a class when the clone is expanded.

J gene: TRBJ2-1; D gene: TRBD2; V gene: TRBV10-3; clone size: NA; CDR3 length: 14; CDR3 protein: CASRAPGLYNEQFF; CDR3 DNA: TGTGCCAGCAGAGCCCCGGGACTATACAATGAGCAGTTCTTC
J gene: TRBJ1-6; D gene: TRBD1; V gene: TRBV7-9; clone size: few; CDR3 length: 14; CDR3 protein: CASSPGQGASPLHF; CDR3 DNA: TGTGCCAGCAGCCCCGGACAGGGGGCCTCACCCCTCCACTTT
J gene: TRBJ2-7; D gene: NA; V gene: TRBV20-1; clone size: NA; CDR3 length: 13; CDR3 protein: CSARGDGSYEQYF; CDR3 DNA: TGCAGTGCTAGAGGGGACGGTTCCTACGAGCAGTACTTC
J gene: TRBJ2-7; D gene: TRBD2; V gene: TRBV5-4; clone size: NA; CDR3 length: 14; CDR3 protein: CASSATSGGYEQYF; CDR3 DNA: TGTGCCAGCAGCGCGACTAGCGGGGGGTACGAGCAGTACTTC
J gene: TRBJ1-4; D gene: TRBD1; V gene: TRBV15; clone size: NA; CDR3 length: 14; CDR3 protein: CATGRDRINEKLFF; CDR3 DNA: TGTGCCACCGGACGGGACAGGATTAATGAAAAACTGTTTTTT
J gene: TRBJ2-1; D gene: TRBD2; V gene: TRBV5-1; clone size: NA; CDR3 length: 17; CDR3 protein: CASSLEPSGSQYNEQFF; CDR3 DNA: TGCGCCAGCAGCTTGGAGCCTAGCGGGAGTCAGTACAATGAGCAGTTCTTC
J gene: TRBJ2-1; D gene: TRBD2; V gene: TRBV20-1; clone size: NA; CDR3 length: 16; CDR3 protein: CSAAHHGSGGGNEQFF; CDR3 DNA: TGCAGTGCTGCTCACCACGGTAGCGGGGGAGGCAATGAGCAGTTCTTC
J gene: TRBJ2-5; D gene: TRBD2; V gene: TRBV7-2; clone size: NA; CDR3 length: 15; CDR3 protein: CASSTLGTRRETQYF; CDR3 DNA: TGTGCCAGCAGCACCCTAGGGACTAGGAGAGAGACCCAGTACTTC
J gene: TRBJ2-3; D gene: TRBD2; V gene: TRBV24-1; clone size: NA; CDR3 length: 17; CDR3 protein: CATSDPGAGGSVGTQYF; CDR3 DNA: TGTGCCACCAGTGATCCAGGGGCGGGAGGAAGTGTTGGTACGCAGTATTTT
J gene: TRBJ2-1; D gene: TRBD1; V gene: TRBV24-1; clone size: few; CDR3 length: 15; CDR3 protein: CATSDQGQGYNEQFF; CDR3 DNA: TGTGCCACCAGTGACCAGGGACAGGGGTACAATGAGCAGTTCTTC
J gene: TRBJ1-1; D gene: TRBD1; V gene: TRBV5-1; clone size: NA; CDR3 length: 14; CDR3 protein: CASSSTGVGAEAFF; CDR3 DNA: TGCGCCAGCAGCTCAACAGGGGTGGGAGCTGAAGCTTTCTTT
J gene: TRBJ2-2; D gene: NA; V gene: TRBV9; clone size: NA; CDR3 length: 13; CDR3 protein: CASSLRTGGELFF; CDR3 DNA: TGTGCCAGCAGCCTCCGGACTGGCGGGGAGCTGTTTTTT
J gene: TRBJ1-6; D gene: NA; V gene: TRBV7-9; clone size: NA; CDR3 length: 14; CDR3 protein: CASSPFEGVPPLHF; CDR3 DNA: TGTGCCAGCAGCCCGTTCGAGGGGGTGCCACCCCTCCACTTT
J gene: TRBJ2-5; D gene: NA; V gene: TRBV29-1; clone size: NA; CDR3 length: 14; CDR3 protein: CSVAFDRSRETQYF; CDR3 DNA: TGCAGCGTTGCCTTCGACAGGTCCCGAGAGACCCAGTACTTC
J gene: TRBJ2-7; D gene: NA; V gene: TRBV20-1; clone size: few; CDR3 length: 14; CDR3 protein: CSASNSGGTYEQYF; CDR3 DNA: TGCAGTGCTAGTAATAGCGGTGGGACCTACGAGCAGTACTTC
J gene: TRBJ2-7; D gene: NA; V gene: TRBV20-1; clone size: once; CDR3 length: 14; CDR3 protein: CSASPRGRDYEQYF; CDR3 DNA: TGCAGTGCTAGCCCAAGGGGCAGAGATTACGAGCAGTACTTC
J gene: TRBJ2-7; D gene: NA; V gene: TRBV19; clone size: NA; CDR3 length: 14; CDR3 protein: CASSSPGHTYEQYF; CDR3 DNA: TGTGCCAGTAGTTCGCCGGGACATACCTACGAGCAGTACTTC
J gene: TRBJ2-5; D gene: TRBD2; V gene: TRBV6-5; clone size: once; CDR3 length: 13; CDR3 protein: CASSFRLAETQYF; CDR3 DNA: TGTGCCAGCAGTTTTCGACTAGCAGAGACCCAGTACTTC
J gene: TRBJ2-3; D gene: NA; V gene: TRBV2; clone size: NA; CDR3 length: 15; CDR3 protein: CASSRRPPGTDTQYF; CDR3 DNA: TGTGCCAGCAGTAGAAGGCCCCCCGGCACAGATACGCAGTATTTT
J gene: TRBJ2-3; D gene: NA; V gene: TRBV6-2/TRBV6-3; clone size: NA; CDR3 length: 15; CDR3 protein: CASSYIDTSTDTQYF; CDR3 DNA: TGTGCCAGCAGTTACATCGACACTAGCACAGATACGCAGTATTTT
J gene: TRBJ2-5; D gene: NA; V gene: TRBV7-9; clone size: NA; CDR3 length: 14; CDR3 protein: CASSFPGLQETQYF; CDR3 DNA: TGTGCCAGCAGCTTCCCGGGGCTTCAAGAGACCCAGTACTTC
J gene: TRBJ2-3; D gene: NA; V gene: TRBV6-1; clone size: once; CDR3 length: 11; CDR3 protein: CASSEPDTQYF; CDR3 DNA: TGTGCCAGCAGTGAACCAGATACGCAGTATTTT
J gene: TRBJ2-7; D gene: TRBD2; V gene: TRBV29-1; clone size: NA; CDR3 length: 17; CDR3 protein: CSVEDWLSGSGSYEQYF; CDR3 DNA: TGCAGCGTTGAGGACTGGCTTAGCGGGAGTGGTTCCTACGAGCAGTACTTC
J gene: TRBJ1-1; D gene: NA; V gene: TRBV4-3; clone size: once; CDR3 length: 15; CDR3 protein: CASSQDHYSNTEAFF; CDR3 DNA: TGCGCCAGCAGCCAAGATCATTACTCGAACACTGAAGCTTTCTTT
J gene: TRBJ2-7; D gene: NA; V gene: TRBV7-8; clone size: NA; CDR3 length: 15; CDR3 protein: CASSPRWGGTYEQYF; CDR3 DNA: TGTGCCAGCAGCCCGCGGTGGGGCGGGACCTACGAGCAGTACTTC
J gene: TRBJ2-7; D gene: TRBD2; V gene: TRBV20-1; clone size: NA; CDR3 length: 18; CDR3 protein: CSARELAGGMSSYNEQYF; CDR3 DNA: TGCAGTGCTAGAGAACTAGCGGGAGGCATGAGCTCCTACAATGAGCAGTACTTC
J gene: TRBJ2-1; D gene: TRBD1; V gene: TRBV20-1; clone size: NA; CDR3 length: 15; CDR3 protein: CSARDYRDRGNEQFF; CDR3 DNA: TGCAGTGCTAGGGATTACCGGGACAGGGGAAATGAGCAGTTCTTC
J gene: TRBJ1-1; D gene: NA; V gene: TRBV29-1; clone size: NA; CDR3 length: 9; CDR3 protein: CSGGLEASF; CDR3 DNA: TGCAGCGGAGGACTGGAAGCTTCCTTT
J gene: TRBJ2-5; D gene: NA; V gene: TRBV24-1; clone size: NA; CDR3 length: 14; CDR3 protein: CATKNTGGDETQYF; CDR3 DNA: TGTGCCACCAAAAATACAGGAGGGGATGAGACCCAGTACTTC
J gene: TRBJ2-7; D gene: NA; V gene: TRBV10-3; clone size: NA; CDR3 length: 16; CDR3 protein: CAISEPSRTETYEQYF; CDR3 DNA: TGTGCCATCAGTGAACCGAGTAGGACGGAGACCTACGAGCAGTACTTC
J gene: TRBJ1-4; D gene: TRBD1; V gene: TRBV24-1; clone size: NA; CDR3 length: 15; CDR3 protein: CATREIDRAGEKLFF; CDR3 DNA: TGTGCCACCAGGGAGATCGACAGGGCCGGGGAAAAACTGTTTTTT
J gene: TRBJ2-7; D gene: TRBD2; V gene: TRBV20-1; clone size: once; CDR3 length: 14; CDR3 protein: CSAQVTSTTYEQYF; CDR3 DNA: TGCAGTGCTCAAGTGACTAGCACGACCTACGAGCAGTACTTC
J gene: TRBJ2-7; D gene: TRBD2; V gene: TRBV9; clone size: NA; CDR3 length: 15; CDR3 protein: CASSQTSSPTYEQYF; CDR3 DNA: TGTGCCAGCAGCCAGACTAGCAGCCCCACCTACGAGCAGTACTTC